The 25 T cell receptor beta chains given below trace back to one sample, sequenced in a study of glioma-infiltrating T cells. The iRepertoire nested amplicon-rescue multiplex PCR amplified TCR alpha and beta CDR3s from RNA. TCRdb redid the calling of the multiplex PCR reads with MiXCR, one entry per CDR3 protein. Here the sample spans around 90,000 distinct CDR3 sequences, 35% to 50% being singletons. Sequenced: glioma tissue, nonneoplastic brain tissue, or PBMCs (not recorded which). The receptors stem from a human donor with low-grade glioma or glioblastoma, undergoing nonglioma brain surgery, or in good health (not recorded which).

About this clonotype itself: Given the absence of the conserved phenylalanine or tryptophan at the CDR3 end, a read error is likely. The V and J genes are TRBV6-2 or TRBV6-3 and TRBJ2-7, with 10 bases matching TRBD2. Germline V gene sequence: CDR1 MNHEY, CDR2 SVGEGT. CDR3 length: 13 residues. Trimming removed 8 bases from V and 7 bases from J; junction bases left unmatched: 8. The CDR3, as DNA: TGTGCCAGCGGACTAGCGGTCTACAATGAGCAGTACTCC. This codes for CASGLAVYNEQYS.

This clonotype appeared many times. The rearrangement uses TRBV2 and TRBJ2-2, with D hard to call. Trimming shortened V by 3 bases and J by 7 bases, and 12 bases separated the two germline ends. The length of the CDR3 is 14 residues. Germline lookup yields CDR1 SNHLY and CDR2 FYNNEI. CDR3 nucleotides: TGTGCCAGCAGTGAGAGGTTTTTCTTCGGGGAGCTGTTTTTT. Translating it yields CASSERFFFGELFF.

This clonotype was recorded many times. DNA of the CDR3: TGCGCCAGCAGCCAAGATGCGGTATCACCCCTCCACTTT. This sequence encodes CASSQDAVSPLHF. The chain carries TRBV4-1 and TRBJ1-6, with D unclear. CDR3 size: 13 residues. Germline V CDR1 and CDR2: MGHRA, YSYEKL. V lost 0 bases to trimming and J lost 10 bases, with 7 bases between them.

In its sample, this clonotype was seen many times. The chain has TRBV20-1 and TRBJ2-7, with TRBD1 matching 9 bases. Germline lookup yields CDR1 DFQATT and CDR2 SNEGSKA (reference sequence). Trimming removed 3 bases from V and 6 bases from J; junction bases left unmatched: 6. This CDR3 has 13 residues. CDR3 in amino acids: CSARDRGRLEQYF. CDR3 nucleotide sequence: TGCAGTGCTAGGGACAGGGGTCGCCTCGAGCAGTACTTC.

With respect to this clonotype: The junction shows a germline mismatch at one end, possibly a read error. This chain connects TRBV7-8 to TRBJ2-1; 8 positions match TRBD2. The CDR3 is made up of 15 amino acids. Germline V CDR1 and CDR2: SGHVS, FQNEAQ. The CDR3 reads CAGSQRLAPTYEQFF. CDR3 nucleotide sequence: TGTGCCGGCAGCCAACGACTAGCGCCGACCTATGAGCAGTTCTTC.

This clonotype was observed many times. The J gene is TRBJ1-1, the V gene TRBV14; D is undetermined. V was pared by 1 base and J by 3 bases, with 12 bases between. The germline gives CDR1 SGHDN, CDR2 FVKESK. CDR3 size: 15 residues. CDR3 region: CASSQVSALYTEAFF. The CDR3 coding sequence is TGTGCCAGCAGCCAAGTCTCAGCCTTATACACTGAAGCTTTCTTT.

V gene TRBV27 combines with J gene TRBJ2-3, with D perhaps matching TRBD1 or TRBD2 (5 bases each). The CDR3 length is 14 residues. The V end lost 10 bases, the J end lost 2 bases, and 16 bases lay between the germline ends. Germline-derived CDR1 and CDR2 are MNHEY and SMNVEV (reference sequence). CDR3 sequence (DNA): TGTGCCACTGCTCTTGGGGGAAACACAGATACGCAGTATTTT. Protein: CATALGGNTDTQYF.

The rearrangement uses TRBV6-5 and TRBJ1-1, with D tentatively TRBD1 (5 bases). Germline V CDR1 and CDR2: MNHEY, SVGAGI. Between the trimmed V and J ends, which lost 6 bases and 0 bases, there was a span of 29 bases. The CDR3 length is 20 residues. The CDR3 protein is CASRYRDSEVPSPMNTEAFF. The CDR3, as DNA: TGTGCCAGCAGATACCGTGACAGCGAAGTTCCCTCCCCCATGAACACTGAAGCTTTCTTT.

Turning to this clonotype: A much larger clone differs from this one at a single base, so this may be a read error. The V call is TRBV12-3 or TRBV12-4, the J call TRBJ2-2; 9 nucleotides align to TRBD2. The CDR3 totals 15 residues. Losses at the gene ends were 8 bases for V and 2 bases for J; bases not matched to a gene: 6. In DNA form, the CDR3 reads TGTGCCAGCGGACCGACTAGCGGAAACACCGGGGAGCTGTTTTTT. It yields the protein CASGPTSGNTGELFF.

A remark on this clonotype: As the CDR3 is not closed by the conserved phenylalanine or tryptophan, this likely results from a read error. V gene TRBV6-5 combines with J gene TRBJ2-3; 7 nucleotides agree with TRBD1. This CDR3 has 15 amino acids. Germline loops: CDR1 MNHEY, CDR2 SVGAGI. CDR3 region: CARRSGTDYTDAQYL. The CDR3 nucleotides are TGTGCCAGACGCTCGGGGACAGATTACACAGATGCGCAGTATCTT.

In regard to this clonotype: This may be a read error: a much more frequent sequence differs by one nucleotide. The gene calls are TRBV7-3 and TRBJ2-3; 10 bases agree with TRBD2. Trimming at V came to 6 bases and at J to 3 bases, leaving 9 bases not matched to a gene. Germline V gene data show CDR1 as SGHTA and CDR2 as FQGTGA. CDR3 length equals 16 residues. The CDR3 protein is CASSISGGARTDTQYF. For the CDR3, the DNA is TGTGCCAGCAGTATAAGCGGGGGGGCTAGGACAGATACGCAGTATTTT.

A single count supports this clonotype. One end of the junction is discordant with germline, which a read error may explain. V and J are TRBV27 and TRBJ2-5, with 7 bases fitting TRBD1. This CDR3 is built from 13 residues. Germline V gives CDR1 MNHEY, CDR2 SMNVEV (reference sequence). CDR3 in DNA: TGTGGCAGCAGTTTAGGGGGCCCAGAGAACCAGTACTTC. Protein product: CGSSLGGPENQYF.

This clonotype has a count of ten or more. The genes are TRBV6-2 or TRBV6-3 and TRBJ2-7; 9 positions match TRBD1. This CDR3 has 13 residues. With V trimmed by 8 bases and J by 4 bases, 6 bases remained unmatched. Germline CDR1 MNHEY, CDR2 SVGEGT. The CDR3 loop is CASLGTGTYEQYF. CDR3 bases: TGTGCCAGCCTCGGGACAGGGACGTACGAGCAGTACTTC.

Comment on this clonotype: This may be a read error, as it is one base from a much larger clone. The chain uses TRBV7-2 and TRBJ2-3; D perhaps matches TRBD2 (7 bases). Trimming pared 4 bases from V and 1 base from J, leaving 15 bases between. Germline-derived CDR1 and CDR2 are SGHTA and FQGNSA. The CDR3 loop spans 16 amino acids. The CDR3 coding sequence is TGTGCCAGCAGCTCCCAGGGGAGGGCCCGCACAGATACGCAGTATTTT. This gives the protein CASSSQGRARTDTQYF. Full variable domain (outside the CDR3, taken from reference TRBV7-2 and TRBJ2-3): GAGVSQSPSNKVTEKGKDVELRCDPISGHTALYWYRQSLGQGLEFLIYFQGNSAPDKSGLPSDRFSAERTGGSVSTLTIQRTQQEDSAVYLCASSSQGRARTDTQYFGPGTRLTVL.

This clonotype was picked up many times. The genes are TRBV18 and TRBJ1-1; TRBD1 matches 9 bases. The ends lost 5 bases at V and 1 base at J; junction bases unmatched: 5. The CDR3 length is 15 residues. The germline V gene encodes CDR1 KGHSH and CDR2 LQKENI. The CDR3 nucleotides are TGTGCCAGCTCATCTTTGACAGGGGGGAACACTGAAGCTTTCTTT. It yields the protein CASSSLTGGNTEAFF.

This clonotype was observed at least ten times. The V call is TRBV29-1, the J call TRBJ1-1; a weak D match, TRBD1 (6 bases). There are 13 residues in the CDR3. The V and J ends lost 5 bases and 0 bases respectively, with 10 bases between them. Looked up from germline, CDR1 is SQVTM and CDR2 is ANQGSEA. This CDR3 is CSVIQGLNTEAFF. The CDR3 nucleotides read TGCAGCGTTATACAGGGATTGAACACTGAAGCTTTCTTT.

J is TRBJ2-1 and V is TRBV30, with D possibly TRBD1 on 6 matching bases. Germline CDR1 reads GTSNPN; CDR2 reads SVGIG (reference sequence). V was pared by 3 bases and J by 6 bases, with 18 bases between. The CDR3 spans 15 residues. The chain's CDR3 is CAWSVGQFEGNEQFF. CDR3 bases: TGTGCCTGGAGCGTAGGACAGTTTGAGGGCAATGAGCAGTTCTTC.

In its sample, this clonotype was seen many times. CDR3 loop: CASSRGPGGHYEQYF. Written as DNA, the CDR3 is TGCGCCAGCAGCCGAGGACCGGGGGGACACTACGAGCAGTACTTC. The rearrangement uses TRBV4-1 and TRBJ2-7; D perhaps matches TRBD2 (7 bases). Germline V gene sequence: CDR1 MGHRA, CDR2 YSYEKL. The CDR3 has 15 residues. V was trimmed by 4 bases and J by 3 bases, leaving 16 bases between them.

This clonotype was detected only once. At one end the junction does not follow the germline gene, possibly because of a read error. The CDR3 nucleotides read TGTGCCGGCAGCATAGAGGCGTACCAAGAGACCCAGTACTTC. Translation gives CAGSIEAYQETQYF. V usage is TRBV7-6 and J usage is TRBJ2-5, with D hard to call. The CDR3 extends over 14 amino acids. Per the germline V gene, CDR1 is SGHVS and CDR2 is FNYEAQ.

As for this clonotype: The junction departs from the called germline gene at one end, perhaps through a read error. The chain links TRBV5-8 to TRBJ2-1; D remains ambiguous. The CDR3 runs 15 residues. Looked up from germline, CDR1 is SGHTS and CDR2 is YDEGEE. CDR3 nucleotide sequence: TGCGCCGGCAGCGAGATAGCAGGTTCCTACAATGAGCAGTTCTTC. It yields the protein CAGSEIAGSYNEQFF.

This clonotype appeared many times. V and J are TRBV7-8 and TRBJ1-1, with TRBD1 as a possible D gene (5 bases). Trimming left V 1 base short and J 1 base short, with 10 bases between. CDR3 length: 15 amino acids. Per the germline V gene, CDR1 is SGHVS and CDR2 is FQNEAQ. CDR3 sequence: CASSLGRDWNTEAFF. CDR3 bases: TGTGCCAGCAGCTTAGGCAGGGATTGGAACACTGAAGCTTTCTTT.

This clonotype was observed at least ten times. The CDR3 nucleotides read TGTGCCAGCAGTTCCGGTAGCGGCCACACAGATACGCAGTATTTT. It codes for CASSSGSGHTDTQYF. The chain combines TRBV6-1 with TRBJ2-3, with a tentative D call TRBD2 (6 bases). V lost 5 bases and J 2 bases, leaving 14 bases between the germline ends. This CDR3 region has 15 residues. In germline, CDR1 is MNHNS, CDR2 SASEGT.

This clonotype was picked up many times. The chain uses TRBV5-1 and TRBJ1-1; D is possibly TRBD1 (5 bases). CDR1 is SGHRS and CDR2 is YFSETQ in the germline V gene. Trimming shortened V by 0 bases and J by 5 bases, and 14 bases separated the two germline ends. The CDR3 loop spans 15 amino acids. The CDR3 spells CASSLEGTEGTEAFF. For the CDR3, the DNA is TGCGCCAGCAGCTTGGAAGGGACTGAGGGGACTGAAGCTTTCTTT.

This chain links TRBV29-1 with TRBJ2-3; 8 bases map to TRBD2. V dropped 4 bases and J dropped 1; count of bases not matched to a gene: 1. The CDR3 is 13 amino acids. Germline V gene data show CDR1 as SQVTM and CDR2 as ANQGSEA. Here the CDR3 reads CSVGRGGTDTQYF. CDR3 coding DNA: TGCAGCGTTGGGCGGGGGGGCACAGATACGCAGTATTTT.

With respect to this clonotype: Lacking the conserved final phenylalanine or tryptophan, this CDR3 likely reflects a read error. V and J are TRBV27 and TRBJ2-1, with 8 bases aligning to TRBD2. Germline loops: CDR1 MNHEY, CDR2 SMNVEV (reference sequence). This CDR3 is built from 17 residues. CDR3 sequence reads: CASSLLLADSSYNKQFL. The CDR3 nucleotides read TGTGCCAGCAGTTTATTACTAGCGGATAGCTCCTACAATAAGCAGTTCCTC.